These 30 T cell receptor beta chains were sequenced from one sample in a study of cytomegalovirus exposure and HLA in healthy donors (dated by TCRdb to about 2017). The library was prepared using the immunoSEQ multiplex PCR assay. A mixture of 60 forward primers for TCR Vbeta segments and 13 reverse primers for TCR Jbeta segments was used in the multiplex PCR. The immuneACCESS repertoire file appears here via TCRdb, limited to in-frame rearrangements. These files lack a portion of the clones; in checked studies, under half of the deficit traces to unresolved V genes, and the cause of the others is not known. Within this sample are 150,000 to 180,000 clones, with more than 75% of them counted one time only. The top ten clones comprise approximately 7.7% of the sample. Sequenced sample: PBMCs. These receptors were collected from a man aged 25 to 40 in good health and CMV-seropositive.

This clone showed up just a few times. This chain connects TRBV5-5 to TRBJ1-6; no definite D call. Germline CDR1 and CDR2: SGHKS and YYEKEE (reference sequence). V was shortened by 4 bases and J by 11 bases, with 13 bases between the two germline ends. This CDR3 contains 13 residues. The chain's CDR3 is CASSRVRVTPLHF. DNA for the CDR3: TGTGCCAGCAGCCGCGTGCGGGTTACACCCCTCCACTTT.

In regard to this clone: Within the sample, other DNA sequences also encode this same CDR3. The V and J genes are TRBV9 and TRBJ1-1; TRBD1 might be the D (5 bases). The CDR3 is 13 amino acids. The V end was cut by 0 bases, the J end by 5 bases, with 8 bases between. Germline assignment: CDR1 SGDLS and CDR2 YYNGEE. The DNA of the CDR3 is TGTGCCAGCAGCGTAGGGGGCAGGACTGAAGCTTTCTTT. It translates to CASSVGGRTEAFF.

CDR3 amino acids: CASSLTVRQGNEQFF. The CDR3 DNA follows: TGTGCCAGCAGCTTAACGGTGCGACAGGGCAATGAGCAGTTCTTC. The V call is TRBV7-2, the J call TRBJ2-1, with 7 bases identical to TRBD1. From germline, CDR1 is SGHTA and CDR2 FQGNSA. The CDR3 loop spans 15 amino acids. Trimming cost V 2 bases and J 6 bases; bases outside gene matches: 7.

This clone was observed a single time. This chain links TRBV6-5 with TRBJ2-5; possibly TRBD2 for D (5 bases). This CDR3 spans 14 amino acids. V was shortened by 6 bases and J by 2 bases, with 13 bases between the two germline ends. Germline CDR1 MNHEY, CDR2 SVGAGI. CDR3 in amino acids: CASSQRTFQETQYF. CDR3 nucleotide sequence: TGTGCCAGCAGCCAAAGGACTTTTCAAGAGACCCAGTACTTC.

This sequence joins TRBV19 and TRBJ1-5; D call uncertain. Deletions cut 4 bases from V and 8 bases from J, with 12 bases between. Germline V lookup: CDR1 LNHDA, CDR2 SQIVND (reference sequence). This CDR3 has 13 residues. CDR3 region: CASSNTHGEPQHF. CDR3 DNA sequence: TGTGCCAGTAGTAATACCCACGGGGAGCCCCAGCATTTT.

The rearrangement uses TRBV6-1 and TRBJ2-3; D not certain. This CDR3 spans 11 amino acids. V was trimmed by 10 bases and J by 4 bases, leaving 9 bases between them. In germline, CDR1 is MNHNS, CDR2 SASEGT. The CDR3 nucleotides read TGTGCCACAGCAGAGGCAGATACGCAGTATTTT. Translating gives CATAEADTQYF.

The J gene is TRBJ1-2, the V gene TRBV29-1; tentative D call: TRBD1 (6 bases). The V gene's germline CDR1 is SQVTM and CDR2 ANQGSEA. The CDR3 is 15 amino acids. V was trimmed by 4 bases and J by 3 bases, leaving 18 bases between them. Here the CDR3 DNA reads TGCAGCGTTGTGGGGTGGGGGGGACAAGACTATGGCTACACCTTC. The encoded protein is CSVVGWGGQDYGYTF.

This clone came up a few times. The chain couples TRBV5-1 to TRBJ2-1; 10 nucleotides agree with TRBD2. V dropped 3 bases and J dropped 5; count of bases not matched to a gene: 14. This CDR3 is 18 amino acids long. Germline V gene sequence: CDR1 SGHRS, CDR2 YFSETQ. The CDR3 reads CASSSSGSLSSTDNEQFF. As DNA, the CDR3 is TGCGCCAGCAGCTCTAGCGGGAGTCTTTCCTCGACCGACAATGAGCAGTTCTTC.

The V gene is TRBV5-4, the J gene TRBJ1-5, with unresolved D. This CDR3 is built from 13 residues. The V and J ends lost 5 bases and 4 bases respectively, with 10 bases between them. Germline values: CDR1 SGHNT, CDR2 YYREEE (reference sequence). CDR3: CASSSDWNQPQHF. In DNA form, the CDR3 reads TGTGCCAGCAGTTCTGACTGGAATCAGCCCCAGCATTTT.

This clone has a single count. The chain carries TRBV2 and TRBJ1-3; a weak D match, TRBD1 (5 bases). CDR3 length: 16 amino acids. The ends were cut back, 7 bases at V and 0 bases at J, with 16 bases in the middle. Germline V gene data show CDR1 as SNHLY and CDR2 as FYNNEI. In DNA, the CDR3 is TGTGCCAGCATGTCCCTAACAGGAATCTCTGGAAACACCATATATTTT. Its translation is CASMSLTGISGNTIYF.

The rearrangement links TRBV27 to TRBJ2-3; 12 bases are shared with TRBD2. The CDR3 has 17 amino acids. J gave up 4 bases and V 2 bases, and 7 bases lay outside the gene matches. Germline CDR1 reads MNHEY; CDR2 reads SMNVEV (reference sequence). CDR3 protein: CASSLLAGGPGADTQYF. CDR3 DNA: TGTGCCAGCAGTTTACTAGCGGGAGGGCCCGGGGCAGATACGCAGTATTTT.

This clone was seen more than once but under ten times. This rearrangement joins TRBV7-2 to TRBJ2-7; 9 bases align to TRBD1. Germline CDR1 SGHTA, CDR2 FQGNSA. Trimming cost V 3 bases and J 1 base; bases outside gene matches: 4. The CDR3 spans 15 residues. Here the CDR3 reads CASSLRTGASYEQYF. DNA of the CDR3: TGTGCCAGCAGCTTGCGGACAGGGGCGTCCTACGAGCAGTACTTC. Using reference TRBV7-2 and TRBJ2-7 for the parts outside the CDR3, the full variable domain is GAGVSQSPSNKVTEKGKDVELRCDPISGHTALYWYRQSLGQGLEFLIYFQGNSAPDKSGLPSDRFSAERTGGSVSTLTIQRTQQEDSAVYLCASSLRTGASYEQYFGPGTRLTVT.

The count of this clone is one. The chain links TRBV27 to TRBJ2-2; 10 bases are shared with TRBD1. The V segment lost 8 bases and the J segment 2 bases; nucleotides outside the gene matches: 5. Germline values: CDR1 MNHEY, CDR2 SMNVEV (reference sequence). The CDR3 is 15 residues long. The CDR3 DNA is TGTGCCAGCGCAGACAGGGGGCAAAACACCGGGGAGCTGTTTTTT. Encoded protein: CASADRGQNTGELFF.

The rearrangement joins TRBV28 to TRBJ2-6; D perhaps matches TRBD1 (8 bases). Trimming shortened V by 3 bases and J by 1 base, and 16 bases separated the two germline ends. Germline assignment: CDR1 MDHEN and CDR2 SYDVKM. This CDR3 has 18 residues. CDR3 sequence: CASSFRTGRASGANVLTF. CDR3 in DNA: TGTGCCAGCAGTTTCCGGACAGGGAGGGCTTCTGGGGCCAACGTCCTGACTTTC.

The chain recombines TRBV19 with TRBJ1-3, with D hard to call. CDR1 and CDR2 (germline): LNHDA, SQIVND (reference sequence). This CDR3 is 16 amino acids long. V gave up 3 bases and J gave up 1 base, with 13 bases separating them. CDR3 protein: CASSILAERSGNTIYF. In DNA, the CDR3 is TGTGCCAGTAGTATTTTGGCGGAACGATCTGGAAACACCATATATTTT.

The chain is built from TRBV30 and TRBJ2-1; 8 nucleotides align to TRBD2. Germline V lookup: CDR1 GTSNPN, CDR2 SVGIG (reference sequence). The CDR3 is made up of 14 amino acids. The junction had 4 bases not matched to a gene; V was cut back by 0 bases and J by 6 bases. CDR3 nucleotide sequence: TGTGCCTGGAGTGTATTAGCGGGGACCAATGAGCAGTTCTTC. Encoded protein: CAWSVLAGTNEQFF.

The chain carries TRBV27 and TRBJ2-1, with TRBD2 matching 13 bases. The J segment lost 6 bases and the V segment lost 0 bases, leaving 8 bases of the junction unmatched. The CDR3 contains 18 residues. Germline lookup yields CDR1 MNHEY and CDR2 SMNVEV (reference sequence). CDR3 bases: TGTGCCAGCAGTTTATCGACTAGCGGGAGGCTTAGGGTCAATGAGCAGTTCTTC. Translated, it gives CASSLSTSGRLRVNEQFF.

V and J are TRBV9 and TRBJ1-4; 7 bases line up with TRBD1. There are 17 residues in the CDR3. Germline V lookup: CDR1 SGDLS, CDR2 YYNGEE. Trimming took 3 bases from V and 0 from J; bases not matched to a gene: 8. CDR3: CASSDLGTAATNEKLFF. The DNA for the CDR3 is TGTGCCAGCAGCGACCTCGGGACAGCTGCAACTAATGAAAAACTGTTTTTT.

The CDR3 nucleotides are TGTGCCAGCAGCCAAGAATTAGCGGATTATGGCTACACCTTC. Protein sequence: CASSQELADYGYTF. This chain joins TRBV4-2 and TRBJ1-2; D is undetermined. V was clipped by 0 bases and J by 5 bases, with 10 bases between them. Germline loops: CDR1 LGHNA, CDR2 YNFKEQ. This CDR3 region has 14 residues.

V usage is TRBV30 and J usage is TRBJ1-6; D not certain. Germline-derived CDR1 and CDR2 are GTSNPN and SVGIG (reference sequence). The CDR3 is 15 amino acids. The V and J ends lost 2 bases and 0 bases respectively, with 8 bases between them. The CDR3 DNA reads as TGTGCCTGGAGTCCGGTGAACTCCTATAATTCACCCCTCCACTTT. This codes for CAWSPVNSYNSPLHF.

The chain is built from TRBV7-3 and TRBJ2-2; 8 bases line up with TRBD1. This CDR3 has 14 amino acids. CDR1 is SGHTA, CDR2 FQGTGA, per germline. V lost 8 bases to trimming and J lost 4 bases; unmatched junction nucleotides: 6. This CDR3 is CASHAQGGTGELFF. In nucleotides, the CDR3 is TGTGCCAGCCATGCACAGGGGGGCACCGGGGAGCTGTTTTTT.

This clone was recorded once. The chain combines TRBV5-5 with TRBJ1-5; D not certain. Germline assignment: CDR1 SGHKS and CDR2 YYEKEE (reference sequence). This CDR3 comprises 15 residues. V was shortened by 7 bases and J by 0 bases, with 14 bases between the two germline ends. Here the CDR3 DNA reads TGTGCCAGCGGGTGGAGGGCAGGTAGCAATCAGCCCCAGCATTTT. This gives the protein CASGWRAGSNQPQHF.

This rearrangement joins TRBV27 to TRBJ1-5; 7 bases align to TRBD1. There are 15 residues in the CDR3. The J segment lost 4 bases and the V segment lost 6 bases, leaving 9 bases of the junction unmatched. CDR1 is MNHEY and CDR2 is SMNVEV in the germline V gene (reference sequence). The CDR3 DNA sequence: TGTGCCAGCAGGGGGAGGACAGGACTGAATCAGCCCCAGCATTTT. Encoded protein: CASRGRTGLNQPQHF.

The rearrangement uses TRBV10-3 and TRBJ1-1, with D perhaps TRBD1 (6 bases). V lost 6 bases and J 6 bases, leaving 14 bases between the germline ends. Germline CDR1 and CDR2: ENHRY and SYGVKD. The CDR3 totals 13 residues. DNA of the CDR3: TGTGCCATCAGCCACAGGGATAGGGCTGAAGCTTTCTTT. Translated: CAISHRDRAEAFF.

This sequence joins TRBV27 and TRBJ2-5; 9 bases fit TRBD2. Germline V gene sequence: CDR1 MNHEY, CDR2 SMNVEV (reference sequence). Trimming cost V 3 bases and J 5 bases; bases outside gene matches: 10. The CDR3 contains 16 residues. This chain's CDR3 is CASSFEAGGRPETQYF. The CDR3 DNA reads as TGTGCCAGCAGTTTTGAGGCGGGGGGGCGCCCGGAGACCCAGTACTTC.

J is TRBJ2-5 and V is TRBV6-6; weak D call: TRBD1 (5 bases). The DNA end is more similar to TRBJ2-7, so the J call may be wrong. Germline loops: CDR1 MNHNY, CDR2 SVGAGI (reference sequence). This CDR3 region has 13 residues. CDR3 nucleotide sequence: TGTGCCAGCAGGTCGTCAGGGTTATACGAGCAGTACTTC. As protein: CASRSSGLYEQYF.

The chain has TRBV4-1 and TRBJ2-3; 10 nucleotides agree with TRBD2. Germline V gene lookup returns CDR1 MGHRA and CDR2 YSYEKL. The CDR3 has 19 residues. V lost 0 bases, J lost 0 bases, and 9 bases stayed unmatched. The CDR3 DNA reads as TGCGCCAGCAGCCAAGATCAAGCGGGAGGGCCGGGTAGCACAGATACGCAGTATTTT. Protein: CASSQDQAGGPGSTDTQYF.

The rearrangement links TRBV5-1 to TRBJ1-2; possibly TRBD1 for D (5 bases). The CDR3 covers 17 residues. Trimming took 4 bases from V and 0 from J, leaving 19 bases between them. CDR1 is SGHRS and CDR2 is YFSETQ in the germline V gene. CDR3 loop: CASSPRIGGTANYGYTF. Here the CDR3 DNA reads TGCGCCAGCAGCCCACGGATTGGGGGGACCGCTAACTATGGCTACACCTTC.

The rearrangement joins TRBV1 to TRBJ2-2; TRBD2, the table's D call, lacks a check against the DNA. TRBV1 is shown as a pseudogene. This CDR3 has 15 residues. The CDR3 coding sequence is TGCACCAGCAGCAGCACGGGGGGGAACACCGGGGAGCTGTTTTTT. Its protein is CTSSSTGGNTGELFF.

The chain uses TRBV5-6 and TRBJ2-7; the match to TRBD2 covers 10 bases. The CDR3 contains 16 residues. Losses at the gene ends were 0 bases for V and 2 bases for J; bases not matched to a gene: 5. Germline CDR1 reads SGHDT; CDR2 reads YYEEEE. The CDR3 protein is CASSLASGSPTYEQYF. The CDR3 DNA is TGTGCCAGCAGCTTGGCTAGCGGGAGCCCCACCTACGAGCAGTACTTC. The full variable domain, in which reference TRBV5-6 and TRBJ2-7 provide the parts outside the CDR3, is DAGVTQSPTHLIKTRGQQVTLRCSPKSGHDTVSWYQQALGQGPQFIFQYYEEEERQRGNFPDRFSGHQFPNYSSELNVNALLLGDSALYLCASSLASGSPTYEQYFGPGTRLTVT.